This T cell receptor beta chain was identified in a study of cytomegalovirus exposure and HLA in healthy donors. Study-wide background: Researchers previously reported finding roughly 120 million unique TCR beta sequences from approximately 200 million T cells. An early release of data contained around 80 million unique TCRs, which came from HLA-typed donors.

The V gene lost 0 bases and the J gene lost 4 bases, with 9 bases spanning the gap. CDR1 and CDR2 (germline): SQVTM, ANQGSEA. This CDR3 has 13 residues. Researchers ran the PCR with 60 Vbeta and 13 Jbeta primers. Libraries were prepared by immunoSEQ multiplex PCR; TCRdb keeps only in-frame clonotypes and omits some of them. Among approximately 150,000 clones listed, 80% to 90% were seen once. Findings and limits, study-wide: CMV serostatus was the only recorded immune exposure for donors.

Comment on this clone: Its specificity is unknown.

This clonotype originated in a woman aged 25-40 years in good health and CMV-seropositive. The sequenced sample consisted of PBMCs. The J gene is TRBJ1-2, the V gene TRBV29-1; D gene ambiguous. The CDR3 nucleotides are TGCAGCGTTGAAGAACACGGAGCCTATGGCTACACCTTC. The encoded protein is CSVEEHGAYGYTF.